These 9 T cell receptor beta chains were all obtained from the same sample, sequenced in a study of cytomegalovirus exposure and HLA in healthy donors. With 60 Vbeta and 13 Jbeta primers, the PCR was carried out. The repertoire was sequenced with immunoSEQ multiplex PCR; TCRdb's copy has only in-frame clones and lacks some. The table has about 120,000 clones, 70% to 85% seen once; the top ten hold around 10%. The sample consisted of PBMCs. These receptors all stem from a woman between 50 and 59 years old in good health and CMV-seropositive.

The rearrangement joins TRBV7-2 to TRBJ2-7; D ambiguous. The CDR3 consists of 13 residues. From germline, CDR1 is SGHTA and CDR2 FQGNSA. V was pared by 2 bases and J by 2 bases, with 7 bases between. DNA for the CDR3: TGTGCCAGCAGCTTACTAGTGACCTACGAGCAGTACTTC. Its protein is CASSLLVTYEQYF.

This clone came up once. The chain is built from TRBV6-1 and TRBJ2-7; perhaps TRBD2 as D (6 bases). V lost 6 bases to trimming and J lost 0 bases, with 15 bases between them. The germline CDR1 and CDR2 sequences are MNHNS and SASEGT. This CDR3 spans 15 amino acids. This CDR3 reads CASSPGVLSSYEQYF. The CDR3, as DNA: TGTGCCAGCAGCCCGGGAGTGCTGAGCTCCTACGAGCAGTACTTC.

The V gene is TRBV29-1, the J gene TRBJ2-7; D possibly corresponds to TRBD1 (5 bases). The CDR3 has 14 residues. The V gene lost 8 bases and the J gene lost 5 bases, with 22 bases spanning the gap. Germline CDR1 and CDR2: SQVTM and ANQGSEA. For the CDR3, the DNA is TGCAGCACCTACAGTCCAGGGTCGGCGAACGAGCAGTACTTC. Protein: CSTYSPGSANEQYF.

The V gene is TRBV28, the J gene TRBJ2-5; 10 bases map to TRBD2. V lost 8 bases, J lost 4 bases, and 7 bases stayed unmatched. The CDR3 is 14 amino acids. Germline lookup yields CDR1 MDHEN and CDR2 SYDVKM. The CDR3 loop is CASCPSGSTETQYF. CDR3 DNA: TGTGCCAGCTGTCCTAGCGGGAGCACAGAGACCCAGTACTTC.

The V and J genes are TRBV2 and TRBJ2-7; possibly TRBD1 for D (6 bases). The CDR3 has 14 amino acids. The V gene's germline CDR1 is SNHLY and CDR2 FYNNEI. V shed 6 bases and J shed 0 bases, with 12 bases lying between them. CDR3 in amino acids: CASREDSTSYEQYF. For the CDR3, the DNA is TGTGCCAGCAGGGAGGACAGCACCTCCTACGAGCAGTACTTC.

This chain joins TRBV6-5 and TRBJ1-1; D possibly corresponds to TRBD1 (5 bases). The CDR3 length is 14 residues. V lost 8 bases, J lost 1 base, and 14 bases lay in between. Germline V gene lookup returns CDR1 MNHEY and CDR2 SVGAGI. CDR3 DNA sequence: TGTGCCAGCCGTTCCTGGGGGGGGAACACTGAAGCTTTCTTT. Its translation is CASRSWGGNTEAFF.

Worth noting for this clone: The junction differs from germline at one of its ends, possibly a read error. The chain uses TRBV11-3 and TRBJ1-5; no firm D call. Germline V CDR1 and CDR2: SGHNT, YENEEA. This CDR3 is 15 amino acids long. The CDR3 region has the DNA TGCGAACCCTGGTGGGCTGTTGGCACCAATCAGCCCCAGCATTTT. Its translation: CEPWWAVGTNQPQHF.

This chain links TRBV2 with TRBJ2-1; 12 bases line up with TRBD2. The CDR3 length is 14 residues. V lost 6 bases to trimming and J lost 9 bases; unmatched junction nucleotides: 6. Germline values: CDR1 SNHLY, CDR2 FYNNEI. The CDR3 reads CASSQTSGRGEQFF. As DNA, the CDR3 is TGTGCCAGCAGCCAGACTAGCGGGAGAGGTGAGCAGTTCTTC.

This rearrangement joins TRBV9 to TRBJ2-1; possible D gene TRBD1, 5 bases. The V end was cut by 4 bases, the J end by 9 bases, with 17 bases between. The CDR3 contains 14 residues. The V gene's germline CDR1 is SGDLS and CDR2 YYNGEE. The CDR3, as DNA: TGTGCCAGCAGCTATTCAGATGACAGTTTTGAGCAGTTCTTC. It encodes CASSYSDDSFEQFF.